The 28 T cell receptor beta chains below come from one sample, sequenced in a study of blood T cell repertoires in COVID-19. TCRdb keeps only in-frame clones here, not all; method: immunoSEQ multiplex PCR. The repertoire holds over 200,000 clones, with 80% to 90% as singletons. Sequenced material: PBMCs or T cells enriched from blood (not recorded which). The receptors were gathered from a woman aged 50 to 60 who had recovered from COVID-19.

The V and J genes are TRBV19 and TRBJ2-2; D is ambiguous. The germline gives CDR1 LNHDA, CDR2 SQIVND (reference sequence). Trimming cost V 7 bases and J 3 bases, with 9 bases left between them. The CDR3 is made up of 13 amino acids. The CDR3 spells CASMRVDTGELFF. As DNA, the CDR3 is TGTGCCAGTATGAGAGTGGACACCGGGGAGCTGTTTTTT.

This clone came up once. The V call is TRBV19, the J call TRBJ1-2; maybe TRBD1 (5 bases). Germline loops: CDR1 LNHDA, CDR2 SQIVND (reference sequence). The ends were cut back, 3 bases at V and 3 bases at J, with 20 bases in the middle. This CDR3 contains 17 residues. CDR3 bases: TGTGCCAGTAGTATGGGAGGTAGGGACGGAGGCGACTATGGCTACACCTTC. This codes for CASSMGGRDGGDYGYTF.

This clone appeared once. The J gene is TRBJ2-7, the V gene TRBV20-1, with D unclear. Trimming took off 3 bases at V and 3 bases at J, with 9 bases between the two ends. CDR3 length: 12 amino acids. Germline V gene data show CDR1 as DFQATT and CDR2 as SNEGSKA (reference sequence). The CDR3 DNA reads TGCAGTGCTAGTCGCCAGGTCTACGAGCAGTACTTC. Its translation: CSASRQVYEQYF.

The rearrangement uses TRBV15 and TRBJ2-2, with 12 bases identical to TRBD2. In germline, CDR1 is LNHNV, CDR2 YYDKDF (reference sequence). The CDR3 runs to 18 residues. With V trimmed by 0 bases and J by 1 base, 3 bases remained unmatched. The DNA for the CDR3 is TGTGCCACCAGCAGAGAATCGGGACTAGCGGGGAACACCGGGGAGCTGTTTTTT. This encodes CATSRESGLAGNTGELFF.

The genes are TRBV28 and TRBJ1-2; TRBD1 agrees at 9 bases. Germline V gene lookup returns CDR1 MDHEN and CDR2 SYDVKM. The CDR3 is 17 residues long. Unmatched junction bases numbered 11, after V lost 4 bases and J lost 2 bases. The CDR3 coding sequence is TGTGCCAGCAGTTCACAGGGGGCTTCCCTCCGAAACTATGGCTACACCTTC. Amino acid sequence: CASSSQGASLRNYGYTF.

This chain links TRBV7-9 with TRBJ1-5; TRBD1 agrees at 7 bases. Germline CDR1 SEHNR, CDR2 FQNEAQ (reference sequence). This CDR3 spans 14 amino acids. The junction had 7 bases not matched to a gene; V was cut back by 5 bases and J by 6 bases. The chain's CDR3 is CASSRTGARQPQHF. In nucleotides, the CDR3 is TGTGCCAGCAGCAGAACAGGGGCTCGTCAGCCCCAGCATTTT.

The chain couples TRBV14 to TRBJ2-2; D is unclear. The germline V and J ends were trimmed by 4 bases and 6 bases, with 9 bases remaining between them. There are 13 residues in the CDR3. From germline, CDR1 is SGHDN and CDR2 FVKESK. CDR3 sequence: CASSPRRAGELFF. The DNA of the CDR3 is TGTGCCAGCAGCCCCCGTAGAGCCGGGGAGCTGTTTTTT.

The chain employs TRBV27 and TRBJ2-1; 15 nucleotides align to TRBD2. Germline V lookup: CDR1 MNHEY, CDR2 SMNVEV (reference sequence). V shed 6 bases and J 9 bases; nucleotides not matched to a gene: 9. This CDR3 has 16 residues. The DNA for the CDR3 is TGTGCCAGCAGCACCGGACTAGCGGGAGGGCCTATTGAGCAGTTCTTC. Translating gives CASSTGLAGGPIEQFF.

Remarks on this clone: This same CDR3 is encoded by further DNA sequences in the sample. The chain uses TRBV29-1 and TRBJ2-5; D is possibly TRBD2 (5 bases). The CDR3 contains 11 residues. The ends were cut back, 4 bases at V and 5 bases at J, with 8 bases in the middle. From germline, CDR1 is SQVTM and CDR2 ANQGSEA. In DNA form, the CDR3 reads TGCAGCGTTGGAAGAGGGGAGACCCAGTACTTC. Its translation: CSVGRGETQYF.

The chain employs TRBV7-9 and TRBJ1-2; the match to TRBD1 covers 11 bases. The CDR3 sequence is 16 residues long. CDR1 is SEHNR, CDR2 FQNEAQ, per germline (reference sequence). V lost 3 bases to trimming and J lost 4 bases; unmatched junction nucleotides: 7. CDR3: CASSLGQGGPVYGYTF. Here the CDR3 DNA reads TGTGCCAGCAGCTTGGGACAGGGGGGGCCCGTCTATGGCTACACCTTC.

This clone was seen a few times. The rearrangement links TRBV4-1 to TRBJ2-1; TRBD1 matches 9 bases. Trimming cost V 2 bases and J 10 bases; bases outside gene matches: 15. Germline CDR1 MGHRA, CDR2 YSYEKL. The CDR3 is made up of 17 amino acids. The chain's CDR3 is CASSQLTGTGFRGEQFF. CDR3 sequence (DNA): TGCGCCAGCAGCCAACTAACCGGGACAGGGTTTCGGGGGGAGCAGTTCTTC.

The chain combines TRBV19 with TRBJ1-5; possible D gene TRBD1, 5 bases. Deletions cut 3 bases from V and 6 bases from J, with 24 bases between. This CDR3 region has 18 residues. Germline values: CDR1 LNHDA, CDR2 SQIVND (reference sequence). CDR3 sequence: CASSMSPLRWGRGQPQHF. DNA for the CDR3: TGTGCCAGTAGTATGTCCCCCCTCAGGTGGGGAAGGGGTCAGCCCCAGCATTTT.

This clone was counted once. The chain carries TRBV20-1 and TRBJ1-2; TRBD1 might be the D (6 bases). Germline V lookup: CDR1 DFQATT, CDR2 SNEGSKA (reference sequence). The CDR3 extends over 11 amino acids. The CDR3 loop reads CRGDINYGYTF. The CDR3, as DNA: TGCAGGGGGGACATTAACTATGGCTACACCTTC.

This clone was counted many times. The genes are TRBV5-6 and TRBJ1-2; the D gene is possibly TRBD1 (5 bases). Trimming removed 6 bases from V and 4 bases from J, with 16 bases in between. CDR3 length: 14 amino acids. Germline CDR1 and CDR2: SGHDT and YYEEEE. The CDR3 is CASTPRGVGYGYTF. CDR3 bases: TGTGCCAGCACCCCCCGGGGGGTCGGCTATGGCTACACCTTC.

This clone has more than one count but fewer than ten. One end of the junction varies from germline; a read error may be responsible. The rearrangement joins TRBV7-7 to TRBJ1-1, with a tentative D call TRBD1 (5 bases). Germline values: CDR1 SSHAT, CDR2 FNYEAQ (reference sequence). The CDR3 consists of 13 residues. CDR3 region: CASSADKNTEAFF. The CDR3 bases are TGTGCTAGCAGCGCGGACAAGAACACTGAAGCTTTCTTT.

The chain has TRBV28 and TRBJ1-2; 9 bases match TRBD1. The CDR3 consists of 14 residues. Germline V lookup: CDR1 MDHEN, CDR2 SYDVKM. Trimming removed 6 bases from V and 4 bases from J; junction bases left unmatched: 6. The CDR3 DNA reads TGTGCCAGCAGCCCCGGGACAGGGACCTATGGCTACACCTTC. It yields the protein CASSPGTGTYGYTF.

This sequence joins TRBV13 and TRBJ2-7, with a weak D call TRBD1 (6 bases). Trimming pared 6 bases from V and 2 bases from J, leaving 11 bases between. Germline V gives CDR1 PRHDT, CDR2 FYEKMQ (reference sequence). CDR3 length: 13 residues. The CDR3 region has the DNA TGTGCCAGCAGTCCAGGGGACCCCTACGAGCAGTACTTC. This encodes CASSPGDPYEQYF.

The J gene is TRBJ2-1, the V gene TRBV24-1; 11 bases are a match to TRBD1. The CDR3 consists of 15 residues. Germline CDR1 and CDR2: KGHDR and SFDVKD. V shed 5 bases, J shed 7 bases, and the junction held 6 bases outside the gene matches. CDR3 in amino acids: CATSAPGQGDNEQFF. CDR3 sequence (DNA): TGTGCCACCAGTGCCCCGGGACAGGGGGATAATGAGCAGTTCTTC.

The J gene is TRBJ1-2, the V gene TRBV28; D is unclear. The germline V gene encodes CDR1 MDHEN and CDR2 SYDVKM. The CDR3 is 16 amino acids. V was shortened by 3 bases and J by 4 bases, with 18 bases between the two germline ends. The CDR3 region has the DNA TGTGCCAGCAGTTTCTTCCCGGGGAGGGCGTCCTATGGCTACACCTTC. Its translation is CASSFFPGRASYGYTF.

This chain connects TRBV5-5 to TRBJ2-1; D call uncertain. The length of the CDR3 is 15 residues. CDR1 is SGHKS, CDR2 YYEKEE, per germline (reference sequence). The V gene lost 0 bases and the J gene lost 4 bases, with 11 bases spanning the gap. The CDR3 loop is CASSLDWAAYNEQFF. The CDR3 bases are TGTGCCAGCAGCTTGGATTGGGCTGCGTACAATGAGCAGTTCTTC.

The V call is TRBV29-1, the J call TRBJ1-1; 8 bases map to TRBD1. This CDR3 spans 13 amino acids. Germline V gives CDR1 SQVTM, CDR2 ANQGSEA. Trimming took 7 bases from V and 1 from J; bases not matched to a gene: 5. CDR3 sequence (DNA): TGCAGCGCCCTGACAGGGGAGAACACTGAAGCTTTCTTT. This sequence encodes CSALTGENTEAFF.

The chain has TRBV5-8 and TRBJ1-5; 7 positions match TRBD1. J was trimmed by 3 bases and V by 8 bases; bases with no gene match: 5. This CDR3 comprises 13 residues. The V gene's germline CDR1 is SGHTS and CDR2 YDEGEE. The CDR3 here is CASGTENNQPQHF. Written as DNA, the CDR3 is TGTGCCAGTGGGACAGAAAACAATCAGCCCCAGCATTTT.

The gene calls are TRBV3-1 (or the pseudogene TRBV3-2) and TRBJ2-5, with D uncertain. Germline values: CDR1 LGHDT, CDR2 YNNKEL (reference sequence). The CDR3 covers 15 residues. V gave up 0 bases and J gave up 2 bases, with 10 bases separating them. DNA for the CDR3: TGTGCCAGCAGCCAAGATCCAGGCAGACAAGAGACCCAGTACTTC. It translates to CASSQDPGRQETQYF.

The rearrangement links TRBV27 to TRBJ1-5; tentatively, D is TRBD1 (5 bases). The CDR3 runs 15 residues. Germline V gives CDR1 MNHEY, CDR2 SMNVEV (reference sequence). V lost 2 bases and J 3 bases, leaving 11 bases between the germline ends. CDR3 in amino acids: CASSLRWGDNQPQHF. In nucleotides, the CDR3 is TGTGCCAGCAGTTTAAGGTGGGGGGACAATCAGCCCCAGCATTTT.

With regard to this clone: The junction shows a germline mismatch at one end, possibly a read error. The gene calls are TRBV2 and TRBJ1-1; 9 positions agree with TRBD1. Germline CDR1 SNHLY, CDR2 FYNNEI. The CDR3 totals 14 residues. DNA for the CDR3: TGTGCCATCACTACCCCCCCGGGGACAGGGCACTCCTGCTTC. It codes for CAITTPPGTGHSCF. The full variable domain, with the rest looked up from reference TRBV2 and TRBJ1-1, is EPEVTQTPSHQVTQMGQEVILRCVPISNHLYFYWYRQILGQKVEFLVSFYNNEISEKSEIFDDQFSVERPDGSNFTLKIRSTKLEDSAMYFCAITTPPGTGHSCFGQGTRLTVV.

The gene calls are TRBV6-1 and TRBJ2-7; D is possibly TRBD2 (5 bases). Germline V gene sequence: CDR1 MNHNS, CDR2 SASEGT. This CDR3 contains 14 residues. Trimming removed 2 bases at V and 5 bases at J, with 13 bases between. CDR3 in amino acids: CASSEKMERNEQYF. CDR3 DNA sequence: TGTGCCAGCAGTGAAAAAATGGAGCGGAACGAGCAGTACTTC.

The CDR3 region is CASSSSSGTGINQPQHF. In DNA, the CDR3 is TGTGCCAGCAGCTCATCTTCCGGGACAGGGATCAATCAGCCCCAGCATTTT. This chain uses TRBV7-6 with TRBJ1-5, with 9 bases aligning to TRBD1. The J segment lost 3 bases and the V segment lost 4 bases, leaving 10 bases of the junction unmatched. This CDR3 region has 17 residues. The germline gives CDR1 SGHVS, CDR2 FNYEAQ. The entire variable domain, with the rest obtained from reference TRBV7-6 and TRBJ1-5, is as follows: GAGVSQSPRYKVTKRGQDVALRCDPISGHVSLYWYRQALGQGPEFLTYFNYEAQQDKSGLPNDRFSAERPEGSISTLTIQRTEQRDSAMYRCASSSSSGTGINQPQHFGDGTRLSIL.

Turning to this clone: Other DNA sequences of this sample code for an identical CDR3. V gene TRBV10-3 combines with J gene TRBJ1-6; no reliable D call. Trimming shortened V by 0 bases and J by 0 bases, and 6 bases separated the two germline ends. Germline CDR1 reads ENHRY; CDR2 reads SYGVKD. The length of the CDR3 is 16 residues. The CDR3 here is CAISESRSSYNSPLHF. CDR3 nucleotide sequence: TGTGCCATCAGTGAGTCGCGAAGCTCCTATAATTCACCCCTCCACTTT.